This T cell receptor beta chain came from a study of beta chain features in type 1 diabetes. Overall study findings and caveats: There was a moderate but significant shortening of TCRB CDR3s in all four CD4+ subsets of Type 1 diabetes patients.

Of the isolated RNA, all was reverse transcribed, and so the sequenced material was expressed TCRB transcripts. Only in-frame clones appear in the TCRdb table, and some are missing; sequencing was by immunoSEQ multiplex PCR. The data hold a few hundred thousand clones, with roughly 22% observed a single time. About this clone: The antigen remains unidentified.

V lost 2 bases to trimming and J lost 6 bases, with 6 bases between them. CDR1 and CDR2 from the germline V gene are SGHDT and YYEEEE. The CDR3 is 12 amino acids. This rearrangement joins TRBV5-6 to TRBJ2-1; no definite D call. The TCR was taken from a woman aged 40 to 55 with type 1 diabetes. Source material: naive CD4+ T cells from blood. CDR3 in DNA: TGTGCCAGCAGCTTTTTGCGCAATGAGCAGTTCTTC. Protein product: CASSFLRNEQFF.